The entry that follows covers one T cell receptor beta chain sequence. This sample stems from a study of blood T cell repertoires in COVID-19. Across the whole study: The United States, Italy and Spain supplied acute and convalescent COVID-19 samples. The analysed material was cDNA or gDNA that came from T cells, B-cell-depleted T cells, or PBMCs.

Per the study methods: Scientists estimated how many nucleated cells there were by amplifying reference gene primers. Assay: immunoSEQ multiplex PCR; the TCRdb copy retains only in-frame clones and omits some. The V and J calls and the clone size are those of that table, but D and trimming were determined from the DNA. The sample holds around 70,000 clones, about 92% seen once. Germline assignment: CDR1 LGHNA and CDR2 YNFKEQ. The CDR3 has 16 residues. V gave up 1 base and J gave up 3 bases; unmatched junction bases: 7. Sample: peripheral blood. The chain employs TRBV4-2 and TRBJ2-5; 8 bases are a match to TRBD2. This sequence was found in a human donor in a cohort sampled during active COVID-19. This CDR3 reads CASSQAQLAVKETQYF. DNA for the CDR3: TGTGCCAGCAGCCAAGCCCAACTAGCGGTTAAAGAGACCCAGTACTTC.